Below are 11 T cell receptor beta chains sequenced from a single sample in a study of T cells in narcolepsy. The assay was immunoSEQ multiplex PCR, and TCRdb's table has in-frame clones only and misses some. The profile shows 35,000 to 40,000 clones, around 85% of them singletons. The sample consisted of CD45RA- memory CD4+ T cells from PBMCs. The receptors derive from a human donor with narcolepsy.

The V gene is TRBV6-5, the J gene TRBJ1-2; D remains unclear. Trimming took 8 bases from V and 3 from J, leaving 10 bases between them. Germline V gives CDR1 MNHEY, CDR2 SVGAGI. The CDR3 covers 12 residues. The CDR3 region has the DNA TGTGCCAGCGGGTTTGGCGACTATGGCTACACCTTC. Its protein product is CASGFGDYGYTF.

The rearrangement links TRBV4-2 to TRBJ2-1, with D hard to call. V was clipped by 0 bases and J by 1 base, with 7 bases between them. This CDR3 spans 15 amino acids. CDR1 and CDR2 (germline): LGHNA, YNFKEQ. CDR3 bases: TGTGCCAGCAGCCAAGAACCCCAATCCTACAATGAGCAGTTCTTC. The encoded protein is CASSQEPQSYNEQFF.

CDR3 in amino acids: CASSEPGTGVYEQYF. The CDR3 DNA reads as TGCGCCAGCAGTGAGCCCGGGACAGGGGTCTACGAGCAGTACTTC. This sequence joins TRBV10-1 and TRBJ2-7, with TRBD1 matching over 10 bases. The V segment lost 2 bases and the J segment 3 bases; nucleotides outside the gene matches: 4. CDR3 length: 15 residues. Germline assignment: CDR1 WNHNN and CDR2 SYGVQD (reference sequence).

The DNA of the CDR3 is TGTGCCAGCTCCCTTCAGGTTGCGGTCCAAGAGACCCAGTACTTC. Residues: CASSLQVAVQETQYF. The chain is built from TRBV18 and TRBJ2-5; no reliable D call. V dropped 6 bases and J dropped 1 base, with 15 bases sitting between them. This CDR3 is built from 15 residues. Germline assignment: CDR1 KGHSH and CDR2 LQKENI.

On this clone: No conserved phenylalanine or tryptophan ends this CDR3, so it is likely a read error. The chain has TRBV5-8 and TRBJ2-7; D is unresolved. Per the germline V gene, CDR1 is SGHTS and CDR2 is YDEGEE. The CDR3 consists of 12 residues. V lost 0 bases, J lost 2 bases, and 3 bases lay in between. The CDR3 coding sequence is TGTGCCAGCAGCTTGGTAGCCTACGAGCAGTACCTC. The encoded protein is CASSLVAYEQYL.

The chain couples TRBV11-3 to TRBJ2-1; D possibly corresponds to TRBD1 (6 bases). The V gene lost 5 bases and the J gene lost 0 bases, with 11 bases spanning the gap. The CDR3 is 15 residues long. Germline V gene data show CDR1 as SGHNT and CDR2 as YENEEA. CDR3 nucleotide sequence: TGTGCCAGCAGCCAAGGGACACACTCCTACAATGAGCAGTTCTTC. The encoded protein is CASSQGTHSYNEQFF.

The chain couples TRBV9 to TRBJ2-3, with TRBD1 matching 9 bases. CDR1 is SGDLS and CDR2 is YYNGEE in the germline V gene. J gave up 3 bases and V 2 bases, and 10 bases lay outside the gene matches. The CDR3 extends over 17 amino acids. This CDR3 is CASSVTTGGVSTDTQYF. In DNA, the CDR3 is TGTGCCAGCAGCGTCACTACAGGGGGCGTTAGTACAGATACGCAGTATTTT.

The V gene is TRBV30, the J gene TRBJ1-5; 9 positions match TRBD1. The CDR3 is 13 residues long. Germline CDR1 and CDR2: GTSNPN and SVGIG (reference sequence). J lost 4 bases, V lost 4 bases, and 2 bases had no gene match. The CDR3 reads CAWMTGGNQPQHF. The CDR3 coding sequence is TGTGCCTGGATGACAGGGGGTAATCAGCCCCAGCATTTT.

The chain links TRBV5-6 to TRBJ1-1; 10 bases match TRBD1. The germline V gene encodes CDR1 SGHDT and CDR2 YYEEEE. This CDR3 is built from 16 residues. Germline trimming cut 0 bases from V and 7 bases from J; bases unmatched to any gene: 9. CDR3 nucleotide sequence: TGTGCCAGCAGCTTGGCGGGACAGGGGTGGACGAGTGAAGCTTTCTTT. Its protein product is CASSLAGQGWTSEAFF.

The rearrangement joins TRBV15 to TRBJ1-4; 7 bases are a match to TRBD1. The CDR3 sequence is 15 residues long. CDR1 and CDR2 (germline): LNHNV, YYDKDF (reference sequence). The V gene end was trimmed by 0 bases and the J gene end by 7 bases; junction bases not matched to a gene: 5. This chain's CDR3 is CATSRETQGGEKLFF. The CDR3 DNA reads TGTGCCACCAGCAGAGAGACCCAGGGGGGTGAAAAACTGTTTTTT.

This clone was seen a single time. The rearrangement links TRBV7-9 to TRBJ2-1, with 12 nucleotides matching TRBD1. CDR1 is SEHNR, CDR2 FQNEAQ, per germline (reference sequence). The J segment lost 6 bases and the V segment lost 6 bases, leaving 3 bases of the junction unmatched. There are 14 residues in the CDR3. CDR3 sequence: CASRGQGAFNEQFF. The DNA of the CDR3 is TGTGCCAGCAGGGGACAGGGGGCATTCAATGAGCAGTTCTTC.